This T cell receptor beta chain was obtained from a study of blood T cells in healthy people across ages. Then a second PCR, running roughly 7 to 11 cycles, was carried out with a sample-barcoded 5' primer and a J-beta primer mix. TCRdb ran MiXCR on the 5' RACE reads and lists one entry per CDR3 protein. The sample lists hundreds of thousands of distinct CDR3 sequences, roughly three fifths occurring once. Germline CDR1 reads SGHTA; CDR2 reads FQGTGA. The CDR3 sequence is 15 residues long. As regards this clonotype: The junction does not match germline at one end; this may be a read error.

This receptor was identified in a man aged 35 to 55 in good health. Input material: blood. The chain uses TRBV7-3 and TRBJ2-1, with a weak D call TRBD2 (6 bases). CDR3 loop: CACSLRRAPGDEQFF. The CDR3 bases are TGTGCCTGCAGCTTACGGAGGGCACCGGGGGATGAGCAGTTCTTC.